This T cell receptor beta chain derives from a study of read filtering for tumor transcriptome and immune sequencing. Study context: DNase treatment preceded whole-transcriptome library preparation.

This CDR3 has 15 residues. The V segment lost 3 bases and the J segment 8 bases; nucleotides outside the gene matches: 6. CDR1 and CDR2 from the germline V gene are LGHDT and YNNKEL (reference sequence). This clonotype was counted at least ten times. Molecular barcoded adaptors covering alpha/delta and beta/gamma chains were used on roughly 400 ng RNA. TCRdb recomputed calls from the reads with MiXCR, one row per CDR3 protein. The sample has roughly 59,000 distinct CDR3 sequences; roughly 18% are singletons. V gene TRBV3-1 combines with J gene TRBJ2-1, with 11 bases matching TRBD2. The sample consisted of a population of CD138-negative cells sorted from bone marrow. This TCR derives from a donor at least 40 years old with multiple myeloma. CDR3 nucleotide sequence: TGTGCCAGCAGCCACACTAGCGGGGGAATCGATGAGCAGTTCTTC. Translating gives CASSHTSGGIDEQFF.